The 27 T cell receptor beta chains given below trace back to one sample, sequenced in a study of T cells in Graves' hyperthyroidism and ophthalmopathy. The investigators amplified TCR beta CDR3 regions from RNA transcripts. TCR CDR3 underwent first-round RT-PCR with the HTBI primer set. Via MiXCR, TCRdb re-called the multiplex PCR reads, giving one row per CDR3 protein. Among about 420,000 distinct CDR3 sequences, roughly 15% were seen once, and the ten largest hold about 5%. What was sequenced was blood. The receptors stem from a woman in her late teens or twenties with Graves' hyperthyroidism.

In its sample, this clonotype was seen many times. V and J are TRBV28 and TRBJ1-6; 10 nucleotides align to TRBD1. The CDR3 runs to 15 residues. In germline, CDR1 is MDHEN, CDR2 SYDVKM. Trimming at V came to 5 bases and at J to 8 bases, leaving 6 bases not matched to a gene. The chain's CDR3 is CASSAPGQGYSPLHF. The CDR3 region has the DNA TGTGCCAGCAGTGCCCCGGGACAGGGGTATTCACCCCTCCACTTT.

This clonotype was found many times. The rearrangement links TRBV30 to TRBJ1-1; D gene ambiguous. Germline CDR1 GTSNPN, CDR2 SVGIG (reference sequence). The V and J ends lost 1 base and 1 base respectively, with 7 bases between them. The CDR3 is 13 amino acids. The CDR3 reads CAWSGASNTEAFF. The CDR3 DNA reads TGTGCCTGGAGTGGGGCTTCGAACACTGAAGCTTTCTTT.

This clonotype was seen many times. The V and J genes are TRBV30 and TRBJ2-5; 12 bases fit TRBD2. CDR1 is GTSNPN, CDR2 SVGIG, per germline (reference sequence). The CDR3 runs 15 residues. V was pared by 1 base and J by 6 bases, with 6 bases of the junction left unmatched. The CDR3 reads CAWSGLAGVRKTQYF. DNA of the CDR3: TGTGCCTGGAGTGGACTAGCGGGAGTCCGGAAGACCCAGTACTTC.

This clonotype appeared many times. This chain uses TRBV5-1 with TRBJ1-1, with 12 positions matching TRBD1. The CDR3 extends over 14 amino acids. Per the germline V gene, CDR1 is SGHRS and CDR2 is YFSETQ. The trim removed 4 bases at V and 7 bases at J, leaving 5 bases unmatched. The CDR3 is CASSGTGGGGEAFF. The CDR3 DNA reads TGCGCCAGCAGCGGGACAGGGGGCGGCGGTGAAGCTTTCTTT. Based on the CDR3 plus reference TRBV5-1 and TRBJ1-1, the full variable domain is KAGVTQTPRYLIKTRGQQVTLSCSPISGHRSVSWYQQTPGQGLQFLFEYFSETQRNKGNFPGRFSGRQFSNSRSEMNVSTLELGDSALYLCASSGTGGGGEAFFGQGTRLTVV.

This clonotype was seen many times. The chain links TRBV29-1 to TRBJ1-2, with no clear D. This CDR3 contains 12 residues. Looked up from germline, CDR1 is SQVTM and CDR2 is ANQGSEA. Trimming shortened V by 3 bases and J by 5 bases, and 10 bases separated the two germline ends. For the CDR3, the DNA is TGCAGCGTTGATTTGGGCCGTTATGGCTACACCTTC. Encoded protein: CSVDLGRYGYTF. Combining the CDR3 with reference TRBV29-1 and TRBJ1-2 gives the whole variable domain SAVISQKPSRDICQRGTSLTIQCQVDSQVTMMFWYRQQPGQSLTLIATANQGSEATYESGFVIDKFPISRPNLTFSTLTVSNMSPEDSSIYLCSVDLGRYGYTFGSGTRLTVV.

This clonotype was counted between two and nine times. This chain joins TRBV7-6 and TRBJ2-1; D unclear. The CDR3 loop spans 16 amino acids. Trimming removed 1 base from V and 0 bases from J, with 10 bases in between. Germline CDR1 is SGHVS and CDR2 is FNYEAQ. The CDR3 DNA is TGTGCCAGCAGCTTAGGTCAGGCTTCCTCCTACAATGAGCAGTTCTTC. Protein: CASSLGQASSYNEQFF.

This clonotype was seen more than once but under ten times. V gene TRBV12-3 or TRBV12-4 combines with J gene TRBJ2-4; 7 positions match TRBD1. CDR3 length: 13 residues. The V segment lost 5 bases and the J segment 16 bases; nucleotides outside the gene matches: 14. The CDR3 is CASSQSPTGFGYF. DNA of the CDR3: TGTGCCAGCAGTCAAAGCCCGACAGGGTTCGGATACTTC.

V usage is TRBV9 and J usage is TRBJ2-1; a possible D gene is TRBD2 (5 bases). V was trimmed by 0 bases and J by 4 bases, leaving 11 bases between them. CDR3 length equals 15 residues. Germline CDR1 and CDR2: SGDLS and YYNGEE. The CDR3 sequence is CASSVGGSEYNEQFF. The CDR3 coding sequence is TGTGCCAGCAGCGTAGGTGGTAGCGAGTACAATGAGCAGTTCTTC.

This clonotype appeared a few times. The chain employs TRBV4-3 and TRBJ2-1; 9 nucleotides agree with TRBD2. The CDR3 is 13 amino acids. Germline values: CDR1 LGHNA, CDR2 YSLEER. Trimming removed 0 bases from V and 10 bases from J; junction bases left unmatched: 1. CDR3 in DNA: TGCGCCAGCAGCCAAGATCTAGCGGGGGAGCAGTTCTTC. Encoded protein: CASSQDLAGEQFF.

There are many counts of this clonotype. The rearrangement uses TRBV27 and TRBJ2-7; a possible D gene is TRBD1 (5 bases). This CDR3 contains 14 residues. Germline lookup yields CDR1 MNHEY and CDR2 SMNVEV (reference sequence). Between the trimmed V and J ends, which lost 8 bases and 3 bases, there was a span of 17 bases. The CDR3 DNA is TGTGCCAGCTCCCTGACAGCTGTCCGCTACGAGCAGTACTTC. Encoded protein: CASSLTAVRYEQYF.

This clonotype was detected ten times or more. The rearrangement uses TRBV19 and TRBJ2-1; 13 bases align to TRBD2. From germline, CDR1 is LNHDA and CDR2 SQIVND (reference sequence). Losses at the gene ends were 2 bases for V and 0 bases for J; bases not matched to a gene: 13. The CDR3 length is 21 residues. CDR3 DNA: TGTGCCAGTAGTATAATGGAACCGGGACTAGCGGGAAGATTCTCCTACAATGAGCAGTTCTTC. Residues: CASSIMEPGLAGRFSYNEQFF. The variable domain in full, completed from reference TRBV19 and TRBJ2-1, reads DGGITQSPKYLFRKEGQNVTLSCEQNLNHDAMYWYRQDPGQGLRLIYYSQIVNDFQKGDIAEGYSVSREKKESFPLTVTSAQKNPTAFYLCASSIMEPGLAGRFSYNEQFFGPGTRLTVL.

This clonotype was seen repeatedly, ten times or more. This rearrangement joins TRBV12-3 or TRBV12-4 to TRBJ1-2; TRBD1 aligns across 11 bases. Trimming removed 6 bases from V and 8 bases from J; junction bases left unmatched: 11. The CDR3 runs 15 residues. DNA for the CDR3: TGTGCCAGCAGCCCCTCGGGACAGGGGGGAGGCGGCTACACCTTC. This sequence encodes CASSPSGQGGGGYTF.

This clonotype was counted at least ten times. V usage is TRBV7-8 and J usage is TRBJ2-7; TRBD1 agrees at 8 bases. V was clipped by 2 bases and J by 5 bases; unmatched bases: 11. Germline V gene lookup returns CDR1 SGHVS and CDR2 FQNEAQ. There are 16 residues in the CDR3. The DNA for the CDR3 is TGTGCCAGCAGCTTATTCTACAAGGACAGGGAACACGAGCAGTACTTC. As protein: CASSLFYKDREHEQYF.

This clonotype was seen only a few times. The rearrangement uses TRBV27 and TRBJ2-4; D not certain. V lost 0 bases and J 6 bases, leaving 3 bases between the germline ends. Germline CDR1 and CDR2: MNHEY and SMNVEV (reference sequence). This CDR3 region has 12 residues. For the CDR3, the DNA is TGTGCCAGCAGTTTATCGGGAAACATTCAGTACTTC. Amino acid sequence: CASSLSGNIQYF.

In its sample, this clonotype was seen many times. The chain recombines TRBV20-1 with TRBJ2-7, with 10 bases that match TRBD2. CDR3 size: 15 residues. The trim removed 8 bases at V and 0 bases at J, leaving 10 bases unmatched. From germline, CDR1 is DFQATT and CDR2 SNEGSKA (reference sequence). The CDR3 here is CSPLIPSGSSYEQYF. CDR3 DNA sequence: TGCAGTCCACTTATCCCTAGCGGGAGCTCCTACGAGCAGTACTTC.

The chain employs TRBV2 and TRBJ1-2; 8 bases match TRBD1. Germline trimming cut 8 bases from V and 8 bases from J; bases unmatched to any gene: 10. Per germline, CDR1 SNHLY and CDR2 FYNNEI. This CDR3 comprises 13 residues. CDR3 in amino acids: CASPRQGLAGYTF. DNA for the CDR3: TGTGCCAGCCCAAGACAGGGGTTAGCGGGCTACACCTTC.

The chain links TRBV9 to TRBJ2-3; unclear D gene. This CDR3 is 12 amino acids long. Germline V CDR1 and CDR2: SGDLS, YYNGEE. V was cut by 0 bases and J by 4 bases, with 3 bases left in between. CDR3 sequence reads: CASSVESDTQYF. The CDR3 bases are TGTGCCAGCAGCGTAGAATCAGATACGCAGTATTTT.

This clonotype turned up a few times. J is TRBJ2-7 and V is TRBV15; tentative D call: TRBD2 (6 bases). Trimming shortened V by 7 bases and J by 5 bases, and 24 bases separated the two germline ends. The CDR3 consists of 16 residues. Germline-derived CDR1 and CDR2 are LNHNV and YYDKDF (reference sequence). Here the CDR3 DNA reads TGTGCCACCAACAGCGGCCTCGGCGGGGCCTCTCACGAGCAGTACTTC. Translated, it gives CATNSGLGGASHEQYF. The full variable domain, completed using reference TRBV15 and TRBJ2-7, is DAMVIQNPRYQVTQFGKPVTLSCSQTLNHNVMYWYQQKSSQAPKLLFHYYDKDFNNEADTPDNFQSRRPNTSFCFLDIRSPGLGDTAMYLCATNSGLGGASHEQYFGPGTRLTVT.

The V gene is TRBV24-1, the J gene TRBJ2-1; 7 positions match TRBD2. CDR3 length: 14 amino acids. Germline CDR1 and CDR2: KGHDR and SFDVKD. Germline trimming cut 5 bases from V and 7 bases from J; bases unmatched to any gene: 7. CDR3 sequence reads: CATSGYGGGNEQFF. The CDR3, as DNA: TGTGCCACCAGTGGCTATGGGGGGGGGAATGAGCAGTTCTTC.

This clonotype was seen only a few times. The chain recombines TRBV13 with TRBJ1-4, with TRBD1 matching over 7 bases. Trimming took 0 bases from V and 10 from J; bases not matched to a gene: 11. The CDR3 is made up of 16 amino acids. CDR1 and CDR2 (germline): PRHDT, FYEKMQ (reference sequence). CDR3 amino acids: CASSLGVGGSDGKLFF. The CDR3 DNA reads as TGTGCCAGCAGCTTAGGCGTAGGGGGCAGCGATGGAAAACTGTTTTTT.

This clonotype occurred many times. The chain combines TRBV12-3 or TRBV12-4 with TRBJ2-3; the D is unclear. V shed 7 bases and J shed 1 base, with 15 bases lying between them. The CDR3 runs 15 residues. The CDR3 DNA is TGTGCCAGCAACCCCCCAGACTCGGGCACAGATACGCAGTATTTT. Protein product: CASNPPDSGTDTQYF.

The CDR3 spells CASRASSGRAEEQYF. The DNA of the CDR3 is TGTGCCAGCAGAGCCTCTAGCGGGAGGGCGGAAGAGCAGTACTTC. The chain uses TRBV2 and TRBJ2-7, with 12 bases matching TRBD2. The ends lost 6 bases at V and 7 bases at J; junction bases unmatched: 10. Germline CDR1 SNHLY, CDR2 FYNNEI. The CDR3 length is 15 residues.

This clonotype came up many times. V gene TRBV29-1 combines with J gene TRBJ1-1, with D perhaps matching TRBD1 (5 bases). The CDR3 extends over 13 amino acids. The germline V and J ends were trimmed by 6 bases and 1 base, with 12 bases remaining between them. Germline V gene lookup returns CDR1 SQVTM and CDR2 ANQGSEA. The CDR3 spells CSVNLGQNTEAFF. Here the CDR3 DNA reads TGCAGCGTCAATCTCGGACAGAACACTGAAGCTTTCTTT. Filled out from reference TRBV29-1 and TRBJ1-1, the complete variable domain reads SAVISQKPSRDICQRGTSLTIQCQVDSQVTMMFWYRQQPGQSLTLIATANQGSEATYESGFVIDKFPISRPNLTFSTLTVSNMSPEDSSIYLCSVNLGQNTEAFFGQGTRLTVV.

This clonotype was recorded at least ten times. The chain employs TRBV4-1 and TRBJ2-7, with D perhaps TRBD2 (5 bases). The CDR3 has 15 amino acids. Trimming pared 0 bases from V and 7 bases from J, leaving 16 bases between. Germline V gene lookup returns CDR1 MGHRA and CDR2 YSYEKL. The CDR3 DNA follows: TGCGCCAGCAGCCAAGAGGGAGTGGGAGTGGGGGAGCAGTACTTC. Translation: CASSQEGVGVGEQYF.

To note about this clonotype: The missing conserved phenylalanine or tryptophan at the end of this CDR3 makes a read error likely. This chain joins TRBV27 and TRBJ1-2; no firm D call. There are 15 residues in the CDR3. V gave up 0 bases and J gave up 2 bases, with 10 bases separating them. The germline V gene has CDR1 MNHEY and CDR2 SMNVEV (reference sequence). CDR3 amino acids: CASSLSPYTNYGYTS. The CDR3 DNA follows: TGTGCCAGCAGTTTATCGCCATATACAAACTATGGCTACACCTCC.

The V and J genes are TRBV29-1 and TRBJ1-1, with D possibly matching TRBD1 (6 bases). V dropped 7 bases and J dropped 1 base, with 13 bases sitting between them. Germline-derived CDR1 and CDR2 are SQVTM and ANQGSEA. This CDR3 has 13 residues. In DNA, the CDR3 is TGCAGCGCTGTTCAGGGACAGAACACTGAAGCTTTCTTT. This codes for CSAVQGQNTEAFF.

CDR3 in DNA: TGTGCCAGTAGTACCCGACAGGGGGGGATCGTTGAAGCTTTCTTT. As protein: CASSTRQGGIVEAFF. The rearrangement uses TRBV19 and TRBJ1-1; 9 nucleotides align to TRBD1. Germline values: CDR1 LNHDA, CDR2 SQIVND (reference sequence). The CDR3 extends over 15 amino acids. V trimming: 4 bases; J trimming: 7 bases; junction bases outside the gene matches: 10. Full variable domain (rest looked up from reference TRBV19 and TRBJ1-1): DGGITQSPKYLFRKEGQNVTLSCEQNLNHDAMYWYRQDPGQGLRLIYYSQIVNDFQKGDIAEGYSVSREKKESFPLTVTSAQKNPTAFYLCASSTRQGGIVEAFFGQGTRLTVV.